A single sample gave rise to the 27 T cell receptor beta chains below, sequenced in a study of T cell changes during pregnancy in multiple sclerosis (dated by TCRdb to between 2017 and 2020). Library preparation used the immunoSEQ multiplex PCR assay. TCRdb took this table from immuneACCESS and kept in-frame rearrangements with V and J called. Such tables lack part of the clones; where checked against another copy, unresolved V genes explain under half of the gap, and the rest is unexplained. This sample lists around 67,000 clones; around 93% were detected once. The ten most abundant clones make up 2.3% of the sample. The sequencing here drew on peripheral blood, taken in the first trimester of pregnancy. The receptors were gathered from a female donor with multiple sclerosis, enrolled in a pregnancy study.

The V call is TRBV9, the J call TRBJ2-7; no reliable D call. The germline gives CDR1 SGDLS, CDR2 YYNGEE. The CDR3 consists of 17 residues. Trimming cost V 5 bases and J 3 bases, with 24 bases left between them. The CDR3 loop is CASSEKARVAPNYEQYF. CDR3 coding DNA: TGTGCCAGCAGTGAAAAGGCCCGGGTCGCTCCGAACTACGAGCAGTACTTC.

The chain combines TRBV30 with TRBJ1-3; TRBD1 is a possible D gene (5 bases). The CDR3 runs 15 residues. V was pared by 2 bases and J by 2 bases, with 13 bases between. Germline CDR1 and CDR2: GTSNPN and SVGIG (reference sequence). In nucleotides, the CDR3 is TGTGCCTGGAGTCCAGGGAAAGGTCCTGGAAACACCATATATTTT. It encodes CAWSPGKGPGNTIYF.

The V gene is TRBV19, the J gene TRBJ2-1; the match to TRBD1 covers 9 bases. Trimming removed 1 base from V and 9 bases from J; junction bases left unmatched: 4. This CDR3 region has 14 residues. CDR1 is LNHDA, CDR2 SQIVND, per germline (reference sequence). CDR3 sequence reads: CASSIADRGREQFF. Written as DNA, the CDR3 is TGTGCCAGTAGTATAGCGGACAGGGGACGTGAGCAGTTCTTC.

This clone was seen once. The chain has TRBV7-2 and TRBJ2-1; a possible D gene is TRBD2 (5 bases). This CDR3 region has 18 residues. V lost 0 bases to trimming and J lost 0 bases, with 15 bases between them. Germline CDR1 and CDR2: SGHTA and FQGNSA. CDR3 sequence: CASSLAGDFVSSYNEQFF. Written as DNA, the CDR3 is TGTGCCAGCAGCTTAGCGGGAGACTTCGTTAGCTCCTACAATGAGCAGTTCTTC.

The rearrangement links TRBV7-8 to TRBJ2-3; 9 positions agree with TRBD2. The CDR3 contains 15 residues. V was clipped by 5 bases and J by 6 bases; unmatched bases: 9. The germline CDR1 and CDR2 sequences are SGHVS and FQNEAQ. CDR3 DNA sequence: TGTGCCAGCAGCCCCGGACTAGCGTCGGCGGATACGCAGTATTTT. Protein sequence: CASSPGLASADTQYF.

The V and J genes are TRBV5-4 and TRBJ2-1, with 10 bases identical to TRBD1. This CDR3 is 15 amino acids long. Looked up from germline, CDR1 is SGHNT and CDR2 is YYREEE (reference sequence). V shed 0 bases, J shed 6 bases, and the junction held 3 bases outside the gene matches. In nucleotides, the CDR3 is TGTGCCAGCAGCTTGGAATGGACAGGGGGCAATGAGCAGTTCTTC. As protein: CASSLEWTGGNEQFF.

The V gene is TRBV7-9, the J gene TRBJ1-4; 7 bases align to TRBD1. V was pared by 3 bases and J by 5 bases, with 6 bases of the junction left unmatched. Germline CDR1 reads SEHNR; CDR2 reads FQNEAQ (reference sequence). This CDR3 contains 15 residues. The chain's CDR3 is CASSFPGTVNEKLFF. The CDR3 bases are TGTGCCAGCAGCTTCCCCGGGACAGTAAATGAAAAACTGTTTTTT.

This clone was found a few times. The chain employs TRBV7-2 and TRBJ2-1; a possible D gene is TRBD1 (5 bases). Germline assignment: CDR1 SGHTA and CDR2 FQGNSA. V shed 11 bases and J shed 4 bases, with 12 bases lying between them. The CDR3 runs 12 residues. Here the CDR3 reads CAGADQYNEQFF. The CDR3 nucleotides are TGTGCCGGGGCGGACCAGTACAATGAGCAGTTCTTC.

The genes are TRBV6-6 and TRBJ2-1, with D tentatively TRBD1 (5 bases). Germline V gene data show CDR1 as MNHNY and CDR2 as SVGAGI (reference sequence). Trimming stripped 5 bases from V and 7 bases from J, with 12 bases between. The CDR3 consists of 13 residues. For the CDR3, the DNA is TGTGCCAGCAGTCCCCAACCAGGGAATGAGCAGTTCTTC. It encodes CASSPQPGNEQFF.

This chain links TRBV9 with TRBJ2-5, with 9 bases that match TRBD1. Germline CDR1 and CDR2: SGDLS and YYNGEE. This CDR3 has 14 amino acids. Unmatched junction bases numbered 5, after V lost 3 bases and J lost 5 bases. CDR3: CASSADRGVETQYF. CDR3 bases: TGTGCCAGCAGCGCCGACAGGGGGGTTGAGACCCAGTACTTC.

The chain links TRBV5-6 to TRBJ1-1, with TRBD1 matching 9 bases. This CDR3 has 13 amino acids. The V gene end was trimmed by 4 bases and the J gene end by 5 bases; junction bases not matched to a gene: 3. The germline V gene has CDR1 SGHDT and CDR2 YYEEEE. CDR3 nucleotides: TGTGCCAGCAGCCTTGACAGGGGGACTGAAGCTTTCTTT. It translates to CASSLDRGTEAFF.

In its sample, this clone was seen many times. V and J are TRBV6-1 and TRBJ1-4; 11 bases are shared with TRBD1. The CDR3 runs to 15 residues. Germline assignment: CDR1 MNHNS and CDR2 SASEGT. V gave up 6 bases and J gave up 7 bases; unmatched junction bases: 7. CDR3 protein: CASSPGTGGSEKLFF. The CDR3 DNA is TGTGCCAGCAGCCCCGGGACAGGGGGTAGTGAAAAACTGTTTTTT.

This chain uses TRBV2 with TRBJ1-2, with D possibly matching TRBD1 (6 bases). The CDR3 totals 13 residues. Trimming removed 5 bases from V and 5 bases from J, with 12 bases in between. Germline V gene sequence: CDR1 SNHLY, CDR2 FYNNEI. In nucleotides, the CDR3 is TGTGCCAGCAGTCTACAGGGTAATTATGGCTACACCTTC. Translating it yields CASSLQGNYGYTF.

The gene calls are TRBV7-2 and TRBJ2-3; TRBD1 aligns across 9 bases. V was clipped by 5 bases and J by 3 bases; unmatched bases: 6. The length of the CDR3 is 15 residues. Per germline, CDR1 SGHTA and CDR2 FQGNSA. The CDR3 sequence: CASSQKGTGTDTQYF. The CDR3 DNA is TGTGCCAGCAGCCAAAAGGGGACAGGGACAGATACGCAGTATTTT.

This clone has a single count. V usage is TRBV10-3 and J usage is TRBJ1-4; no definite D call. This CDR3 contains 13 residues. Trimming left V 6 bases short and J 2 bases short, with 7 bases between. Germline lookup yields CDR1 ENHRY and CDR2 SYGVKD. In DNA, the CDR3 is TGTGCCATCAGATCCTCGACTAATGAAAAACTGTTTTTT. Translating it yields CAIRSSTNEKLFF.

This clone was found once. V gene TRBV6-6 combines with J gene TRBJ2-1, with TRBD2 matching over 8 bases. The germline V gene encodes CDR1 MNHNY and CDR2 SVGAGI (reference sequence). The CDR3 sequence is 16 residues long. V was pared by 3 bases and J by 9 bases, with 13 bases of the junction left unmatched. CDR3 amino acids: CASSYLLWAGGSEQFF. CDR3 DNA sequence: TGTGCCAGCAGTTATCTCCTATGGGCGGGAGGCTCTGAGCAGTTCTTC.

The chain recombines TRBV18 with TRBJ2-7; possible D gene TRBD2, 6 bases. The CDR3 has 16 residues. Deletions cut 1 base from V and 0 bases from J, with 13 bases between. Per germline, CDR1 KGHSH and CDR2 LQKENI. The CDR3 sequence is CASSPLGEASSYEQYF. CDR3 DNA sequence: TGTGCCAGCTCACCACTAGGGGAGGCAAGCTCCTACGAGCAGTACTTC.

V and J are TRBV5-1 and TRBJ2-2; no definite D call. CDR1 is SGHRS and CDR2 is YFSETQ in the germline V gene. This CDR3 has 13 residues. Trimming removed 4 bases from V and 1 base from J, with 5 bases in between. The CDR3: CASSRGNTGELFF. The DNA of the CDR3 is TGCGCCAGCAGCCGCGGGAACACCGGGGAGCTGTTTTTT. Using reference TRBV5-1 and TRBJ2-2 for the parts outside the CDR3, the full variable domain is KAGVTQTPRYLIKTRGQQVTLSCSPISGHRSVSWYQQTPGQGLQFLFEYFSETQRNKGNFPGRFSGRQFSNSRSEMNVSTLELGDSALYLCASSRGNTGELFFGEGSRLTVL.

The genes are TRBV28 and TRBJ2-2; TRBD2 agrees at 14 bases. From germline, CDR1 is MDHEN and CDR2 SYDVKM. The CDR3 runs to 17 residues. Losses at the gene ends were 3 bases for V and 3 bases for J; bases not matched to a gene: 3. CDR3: CASSFGTSGRDTGELFF. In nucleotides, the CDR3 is TGTGCCAGCAGTTTCGGGACTAGCGGGAGAGACACCGGGGAGCTGTTTTTT.

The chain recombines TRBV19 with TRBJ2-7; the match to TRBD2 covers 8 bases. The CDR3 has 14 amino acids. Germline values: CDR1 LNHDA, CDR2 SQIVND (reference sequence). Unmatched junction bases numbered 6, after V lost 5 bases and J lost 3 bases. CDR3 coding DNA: TGTGCCAGTAGTCCCGGTCGGGGGGGCTACGAGCAGTACTTC. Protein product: CASSPGRGGYEQYF.

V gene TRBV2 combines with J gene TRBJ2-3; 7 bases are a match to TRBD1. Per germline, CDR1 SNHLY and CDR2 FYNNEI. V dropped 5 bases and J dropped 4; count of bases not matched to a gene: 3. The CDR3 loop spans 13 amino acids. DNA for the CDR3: TGTGCCAGCAGTCCGGGGACAGCAGATACGCAGTATTTT. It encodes CASSPGTADTQYF.

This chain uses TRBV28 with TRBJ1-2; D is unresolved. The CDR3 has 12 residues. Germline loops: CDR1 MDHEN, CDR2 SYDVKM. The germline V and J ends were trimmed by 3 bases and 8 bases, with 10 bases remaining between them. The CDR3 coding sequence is TGTGCCAGCAGTTTGGAGGTACGAGGCTACACCTTC. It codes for CASSLEVRGYTF.

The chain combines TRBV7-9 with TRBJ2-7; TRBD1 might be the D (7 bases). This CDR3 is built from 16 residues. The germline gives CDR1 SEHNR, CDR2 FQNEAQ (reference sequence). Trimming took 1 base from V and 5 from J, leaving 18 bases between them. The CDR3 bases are TGTGCCAGCAGCTTAGAAGGTCGCAGGGGGAGGAACGAGCAGTACTTC. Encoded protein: CASSLEGRRGRNEQYF.

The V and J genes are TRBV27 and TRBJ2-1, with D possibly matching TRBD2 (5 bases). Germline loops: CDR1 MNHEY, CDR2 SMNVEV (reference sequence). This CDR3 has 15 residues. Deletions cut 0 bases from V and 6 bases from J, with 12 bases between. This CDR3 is CASSLSIPAGNEQFF. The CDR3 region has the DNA TGTGCCAGCAGTTTATCGATTCCCGCGGGCAATGAGCAGTTCTTC.

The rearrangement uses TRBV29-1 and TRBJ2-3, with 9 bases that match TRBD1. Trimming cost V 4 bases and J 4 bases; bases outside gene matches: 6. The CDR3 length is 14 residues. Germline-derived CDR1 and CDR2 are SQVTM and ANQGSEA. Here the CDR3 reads CSVGQGGTADTQYF. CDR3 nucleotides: TGCAGCGTTGGACAGGGGGGGACGGCAGATACGCAGTATTTT.

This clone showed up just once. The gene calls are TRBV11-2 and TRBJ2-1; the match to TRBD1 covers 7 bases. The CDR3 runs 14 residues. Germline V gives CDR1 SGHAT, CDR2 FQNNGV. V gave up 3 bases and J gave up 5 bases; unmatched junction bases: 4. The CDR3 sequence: CASSLTGKHNEQFF. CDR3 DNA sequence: TGTGCCAGCAGCTTGACAGGGAAGCACAATGAGCAGTTCTTC.

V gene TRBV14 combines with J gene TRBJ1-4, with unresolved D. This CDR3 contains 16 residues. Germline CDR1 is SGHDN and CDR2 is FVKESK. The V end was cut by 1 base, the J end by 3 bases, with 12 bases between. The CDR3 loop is CASSQVAPGPNEKLFF. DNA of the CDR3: TGTGCCAGCAGCCAAGTAGCGCCAGGACCTAATGAAAAACTGTTTTTT.